The clone carrying this T cell receptor (beta chain) was recorded many times. Caucasian adults residing in Nashville, Tennessee made up all the donors. This sample is part of a study of shared clonotypes between healthy human individuals. Overall study context: CD4 naive cells filled three plates per donor, CD4 memory three, CD8 naive two and CD8 memory one.

Several immunoSEQ plates held equal portions of the genomic DNA taken from each subset. An approximately 200 ng quantity of DNA, roughly 30,000 T cell genomes, went into the sorted-subset replicate PCRs. Produced via immunoSEQ multiplex PCR; TCRdb's table is partial and in-frame only. The profile covers around 990,000 clones, with 70% to 80% appearing a single time and about 0.89% taken by the ten largest. Germline V CDR1 and CDR2: MDHEN, SYDVKM. V lost 4 bases to trimming and J lost 1 base, with 8 bases between them. The length of the CDR3 is 14 residues. This TCR was recovered from a man aged 18 to 35 in good health. Some clones in this sample may be carry-over from other donors' samples. This chain links TRBV28 with TRBJ1-5; D is perhaps TRBD1 (6 bases). The sequenced sample was memory CD4+ T cells from PBMCs. As for subset: CD45RA-negative fraction. CDR3 in amino acids: CASSSGHSNQPQHF. DNA of the CDR3: TGTGCCAGCAGTTCGGGACACAGCAATCAGCCCCAGCATTTT.